This paragraph reports one T cell receptor beta chain. Its antigen is still unknown. These data originate in a study of T-cell reconstitution after alpha-beta-depleted transplantation in children. The trim removed 5 bases at V and 5 bases at J, leaving 9 bases unmatched. The CDR3 totals 17 residues. Germline V gene sequence: CDR1 SGHTA, CDR2 FQGTGA. Notes on the study in general: The study reportedly traced alpha-beta T cells about two months after transplant to several hundred expanded graft clones. From newly produced T cells came most of the T-cell counts and diversity one year after transplant. For some patients, TCRbeta diversity was high at day 60 because of recipient T cells and thymic progenitors that survived.

Preparation of the TCRbeta library was carried out with unique molecular identifiers. TCRdb re-analysed the PCR reads in MiXCR, keeping a single row per CDR3 protein. This sample has about 830,000 distinct CDR3 sequences, with roughly 15% found just once. The sample consisted of PBMCs, mostly from graft donor cells, taken 360 days after TCRalphabeta/CD19-depleted stem cell transplant. The clonotype comes from a male patient younger than 18 who had a stem cell transplant for acute lymphoblastic leukemia, so the T cells may come from the graft donor. J is TRBJ2-3 and V is TRBV7-3; 14 bases match TRBD2. CDR3 amino acids: CASSPKGLAGVGDTQYF. In DNA form, the CDR3 reads TGTGCCAGCAGCCCCAAGGGACTAGCGGGAGTAGGAGATACGCAGTATTTT. The full variable domain, its missing parts supplied by reference TRBV7-3 and TRBJ2-3, is GAGVSQTPSNKVTEKGKYVELRCDPISGHTALYWYRQSLGQGPEFLIYFQGTGAADDSGLPNDRFFAVRPEGSVSTLKIQRTERGDSAVYLCASSPKGLAGVGDTQYFGPGTRLTVL.